This TCR beta chain was captured in a study of T cells in Graves' hyperthyroidism and ophthalmopathy. The length of the CDR3 is 15 residues. Losses at the gene ends were 1 base for V and 8 bases for J; bases not matched to a gene: 9. Looked up from germline, CDR1 is SGHDN and CDR2 is FVKESK. Amplification of TCR beta CDR3 regions used RNA as the template. The HTBI set primed first-round TCR CDR3 RT-PCR. MiXCR, applied by TCRdb to the multiplex PCR reads, yields one record per CDR3 protein. The data hold around 350,000 distinct CDR3 sequences, with approximately 19% observed a single time. Absence of ophthalmopathy progression within 18 months defined stable Graves' hyperthyroidism.

This receptor was taken from a woman younger than 30 with Graves' hyperthyroidism. The chain uses TRBV14 and TRBJ1-2; TRBD1 agrees at 8 bases. What was sequenced was blood. Here the CDR3 reads CASSQGGTGPRGYTF. Here the CDR3 DNA reads TGTGCCAGCAGCCAAGGTGGGACAGGCCCAAGGGGCTACACCTTC.